Each of the 13 T cell receptor beta chains below was sequenced from the same sample in a study of T cell repertoires in cytomegalovirus infection. Their target antigens are unknown. TCRdb reprocessed the reads with MiXCR, giving one entry per CDR3 protein. The sample shows 90,000 to 110,000 distinct CDR3 sequences, 25% to 35% of them seen only once. The sequenced sample was CD8+ T cells from cultured PBMCs, obtained from culture after CMV antigen stimulation. These receptors were taken from a human donor in good health (CMV status not recorded). Some clones in this sample may be carry-over from other donors' samples.

The chain employs TRBV27 and TRBJ1-1, with TRBD1 as a possible D gene (5 bases). Germline lookup yields CDR1 MNHEY and CDR2 SMNVEV (reference sequence). Trimming shortened V by 0 bases and J by 3 bases, and 11 bases separated the two germline ends. The CDR3 contains 15 residues. In DNA form, the CDR3 reads TGTGCCAGCAGTTTATCGAGATGGGGGGACACTGAAGCTTTCTTT. Residues: CASSLSRWGDTEAFF.

The chain recombines TRBV7-8 with TRBJ2-7, with a possible D match to TRBD1 (6 bases). This CDR3 is built from 14 residues. Germline assignment: CDR1 SGHVS and CDR2 FQNEAQ. The ends were cut back, 2 bases at V and 2 bases at J, with 10 bases in the middle. The CDR3 loop reads CASSLQGNPYEQYF. The CDR3 DNA reads TGTGCCAGCAGCTTACAGGGGAACCCCTACGAGCAGTACTTC.

This clonotype has just a few counts. V gene TRBV28 combines with J gene TRBJ2-2, with D unresolved. This CDR3 has 16 residues. The germline gives CDR1 MDHEN, CDR2 SYDVKM. V dropped 5 bases and J dropped 4 bases, with 17 bases sitting between them. The CDR3 nucleotides read TGTGCCAGCAGTGCCATCGAGGCATTATTCACCGGGGAGCTGTTTTTT. This translates into CASSAIEALFTGELFF.

This clonotype was counted only a few times. V usage is TRBV7-9 and J usage is TRBJ2-7; D is possibly TRBD1 (5 bases). The germline gives CDR1 SEHNR, CDR2 FQNEAQ (reference sequence). V was shortened by 5 bases and J by 1 base, with 12 bases between the two germline ends. The CDR3 has 14 residues. The chain's CDR3 is CASSKPGWSYEQYF. CDR3 DNA sequence: TGTGCCAGCAGCAAACCAGGGTGGTCCTACGAGCAGTACTTC.

The chain combines TRBV20-1 with TRBJ2-7; D may be TRBD2 (7 bases). CDR3 size: 13 residues. The germline V gene encodes CDR1 DFQATT and CDR2 SNEGSKA (reference sequence). With 6 bases removed from V and 0 bases from J, the gap between germline ends came to 12 bases. In DNA, the CDR3 is TGCAGTGCGAAGGGGGGGCTCTCCTACGAGCAGTACTTC. Its translation is CSAKGGLSYEQYF.

This chain uses TRBV2 with TRBJ1-2, with D hard to call. CDR1 is SNHLY, CDR2 FYNNEI, per germline. The CDR3 runs to 12 residues. Between the trimmed V and J ends, which lost 1 base and 2 bases, there was a span of 2 bases. The CDR3 protein is CASSEDNYGYTF. CDR3 DNA: TGTGCCAGCAGTGAAGACAACTATGGCTACACCTTC.

The chain has TRBV5-5 and TRBJ1-1; 7 bases map to TRBD1. Germline V gene data show CDR1 as SGHKS and CDR2 as YYEKEE (reference sequence). Trimming removed 2 bases from V and 8 bases from J; junction bases left unmatched: 6. This CDR3 spans 13 amino acids. CDR3 DNA: TGTGCCAGCAGCTTTGGAGGGGGCTTCGAAGCTTTCTTT. Its protein is CASSFGGGFEAFF.

This clonotype came up a few times. The V gene is TRBV7-2, the J gene TRBJ2-7, with 10 bases aligning to TRBD2. V was clipped by 3 bases and J by 1 base; unmatched bases: 9. Germline values: CDR1 SGHTA, CDR2 FQGNSA. CDR3 length: 17 amino acids. The CDR3 reads CASSFSSGGAFSYEQYF. The DNA for the CDR3 is TGTGCCAGCAGCTTTTCCAGCGGGGGGGCCTTTTCCTACGAGCAGTACTTC.

The chain links TRBV29-1 to TRBJ2-3; D gene uncertain. The CDR3 extends over 12 amino acids. The V gene lost 4 bases and the J gene lost 3 bases, with 8 bases spanning the gap. CDR1 and CDR2 (germline): SQVTM, ANQGSEA. CDR3 DNA sequence: TGCAGCGTTGTGGACGAAACAGATACGCAGTATTTT. It codes for CSVVDETDTQYF.

This chain uses TRBV5-6 with TRBJ2-3; 8 nucleotides align to TRBD2. This CDR3 has 16 residues. Looked up from germline, CDR1 is SGHDT and CDR2 is YYEEEE. V lost 0 bases and J lost 2; bases outside the gene matches: 5. CDR3 coding DNA: TGTGCCAGCAGCTTGGGTCGCGGGAGGCACACAGATACGCAGTATTTT. The encoded protein is CASSLGRGRHTDTQYF. The whole variable domain, filled in from reference TRBV5-6 and TRBJ2-3, reads DAGVTQSPTHLIKTRGQQVTLRCSPKSGHDTVSWYQQALGQGPQFIFQYYEEEERQRGNFPDRFSGHQFPNYSSELNVNALLLGDSALYLCASSLGRGRHTDTQYFGPGTRLTVL.

The sample holds a few counts of this clonotype. The V and J genes are TRBV10-3 and TRBJ2-7, with 7 bases that match TRBD2. V lost 6 bases, J lost 4 bases, and 9 bases stayed unmatched. The CDR3 has 14 residues. Germline V lookup: CDR1 ENHRY, CDR2 SYGVKD. CDR3 in amino acids: CAISVGGAPYEQYF. In DNA form, the CDR3 reads TGTGCCATCAGCGTGGGAGGGGCCCCTTACGAGCAGTACTTC.

This clonotype was observed a few times. This chain uses TRBV7-9 with TRBJ2-3; the match to TRBD2 covers 12 bases. The CDR3 runs 16 residues. V gave up 6 bases and J gave up 3 bases; unmatched junction bases: 7. Per germline, CDR1 SEHNR and CDR2 FQNEAQ (reference sequence). The CDR3 nucleotides are TGTGCCAGCAGTATAGGACTAGCGGGGTCAACAGATACGCAGTATTTT. This codes for CASSIGLAGSTDTQYF.

This clonotype was observed a few times. The rearrangement uses TRBV18 and TRBJ1-5; D remains ambiguous. V lost 5 bases to trimming and J lost 0 bases, with 20 bases between them. The CDR3 runs to 18 residues. CDR1 and CDR2 from the germline V gene are KGHSH and LQKENI. This chain's CDR3 is CASSYRAPEGYSNQPQHF. CDR3 sequence (DNA): TGTGCCAGCTCATACCGGGCGCCGGAAGGGTATAGCAATCAGCCCCAGCATTTT. Filled out from reference TRBV18 and TRBJ1-5, the complete variable domain reads NAGVMQNPRHLVRRRGQEARLRCSPMKGHSHVYWYRQLPEEGLKFMVYLQKENIIDESGMPKERFSAEFPKEGPSILRIQQVVRGDSAAYFCASSYRAPEGYSNQPQHFGDGTRLSIL.